This T cell receptor (beta chain) was observed in a study of CD8 T cells in Susac syndrome. Germline-derived CDR1 and CDR2 are SGHTA and FQGNSA. Trimming shortened V by 5 bases and J by 0 bases, and 17 bases separated the two germline ends. The CDR3 contains 18 residues. Reverse transcription of roughly 0.5 to 1 ug RNA used random hexamers. An immunoSEQ multiplex PCR generated amplified TCR beta CDR3 products spanning 54 Vbeta and 13 Jbeta. One entry per CDR3 protein, called by TCRdb with MiXCR from the immunoSEQ multiplex PCR reads. The sample has some 110,000 distinct CDR3 sequences; 90% to 95% are singletons. To note about this clonotype: The antigen remains undetermined.

Study-wide findings and caveats: The TCR sequencing and HLA analysis in the study involved a relatively small number of individuals, as the study acknowledged.

Negative isolation was used for CD8+ and CD4+ T cells and FACS enrichment for TEMRA cells. This rearrangement joins TRBV7-2 to TRBJ1-6; D is unclear. The sample consisted of CD4+ T cells from PBMCs. The TCR sequence derives from a human donor with multiple sclerosis. The CDR3 loop is CASSLGLQPRSYNSPLHF. The CDR3 DNA sequence: TGTGCCAGCAGCCTCGGGCTTCAACCCCGCTCCTATAATTCACCCCTCCACTTT.